These T cell receptor beta chains were read from a single sample in a study of T cells after yellow fever vaccination. TCRdb recomputed calls from the 5' RACE reads with MiXCR, one row per CDR3 protein. The sample holds 55,000 to 70,000 distinct CDR3 sequences, over 6.5% seen once. This sample comprised CD8+ T cells sorted from PBMCs, obtained roughly seven weeks after the first yellow fever vaccination. Every receptor here comes from a young man who received the YFV17D yellow fever vaccine. The CDR3 runs from the conserved cysteine through the conserved F or W. A D gene is named only where the DNA matches it firmly. Clone size is not always given. Where it is, it says once, few, many or a class for expanded clones.

- | TRBJ1-2 | many | TRBV5-6 | TGTGCCAGCAGCTTGTTTCCCAGGGAGGCCAACTATGGCTACACCTTC | CASSLFPREANYGYTF
- | TRBJ2-2 | - | TRBV29-1 | TGCAGCGTTAGGTACACCGGGGAGCTGTTTTTT | CSVRYTGELFF
- | TRBJ1-5 | few | TRBV7-9 | TGTGCCAGCAGTAAAGGGTCCCTCAATCAGCCCCAGCATTTT | CASSKGSLNQPQHF
TRBD2 | TRBJ2-5 | - | TRBV9 | TGTGCCAGCAGCGTTTTCGCGGGGGGGGGTGAGACCCAGTACTTC | CASSVFAGGGETQYF
TRBD2 | TRBJ2-3 | many | TRBV7-2 | TGTGCCAGCAGCTACGGGACTAGCCTTCGCACAGATACGCAGTATTTT | CASSYGTSLRTDTQYF
TRBD1 | TRBJ2-7 | few | TRBV12-3/TRBV12-4 | TGTGCCAGCAGCCGGGACAGGGGGCCCAGTTACGAGCAGTACTTC | CASSRDRGPSYEQYF
- | TRBJ1-2 | many | TRBV12-3/TRBV12-4 | TGTGCCAGCACGGCCCACTATGGCTACACCTTC | CASTAHYGYTF
TRBD1 | TRBJ2-1 | many | TRBV5-1 | TGCGCCAGCAGCTTGGGAGACAGGGGATGGGACAATGAGCAGTTCTTC | CASSLGDRGWDNEQFF
- | TRBJ1-6 | - | TRBV10-3 | TGTGCCATCAGTGAGTCCCACCTCCCAAGTACCAATAATTCACCCCTCCACTTT | CAISESHLPSTNNSPLHF
- | TRBJ2-1 | - | TRBV6-4 | TGTGCCAGCAGTATGGACCAAATTAATGAGCAGTTCTTC | CASSMDQINEQFF
- | TRBJ1-5 | many | TRBV11-2 | TGTGCCAGCAGCCCCGGACAGCATAGCAATCAGCCCCAGCATTTT | CASSPGQHSNQPQHF
- | TRBJ1-5 | many | TRBV7-8 | TGTGCCAGCAGCCAAACAGGGAGCAATCAGCCCCAGCATTTT | CASSQTGSNQPQHF
- | TRBJ1-1 | many | TRBV6-5 | TGTGCCAGCAGTTCCCAGTCTGAAGCTTTCTTT | CASSSQSEAFF
- | TRBJ2-1 | many | TRBV27 | TGTGCCAGCAGTTTCCAGCCGGCCGGTCTGTACAATGAGCAGTTCTTC | CASSFQPAGLYNEQFF
TRBD2 | TRBJ2-5 | many | TRBV4-1 | TGCGCCAGCAGCCAGACCGTGGCTAGCGGGGGCGAGGAGACCCAGTACTTC | CASSQTVASGGEETQYF
- | TRBJ1-1 | many | TRBV4-2 | TGTGCCAGCAGCCAAGTAGAGAACACTGAAGCTTTCTTT | CASSQVENTEAFF
- | TRBJ2-5 | many | TRBV12-3/TRBV12-4 | TGTGCCAGCAGTTTTACAGACTCCCCCCAAGAGACCCAGTACTTC | CASSFTDSPQETQYF